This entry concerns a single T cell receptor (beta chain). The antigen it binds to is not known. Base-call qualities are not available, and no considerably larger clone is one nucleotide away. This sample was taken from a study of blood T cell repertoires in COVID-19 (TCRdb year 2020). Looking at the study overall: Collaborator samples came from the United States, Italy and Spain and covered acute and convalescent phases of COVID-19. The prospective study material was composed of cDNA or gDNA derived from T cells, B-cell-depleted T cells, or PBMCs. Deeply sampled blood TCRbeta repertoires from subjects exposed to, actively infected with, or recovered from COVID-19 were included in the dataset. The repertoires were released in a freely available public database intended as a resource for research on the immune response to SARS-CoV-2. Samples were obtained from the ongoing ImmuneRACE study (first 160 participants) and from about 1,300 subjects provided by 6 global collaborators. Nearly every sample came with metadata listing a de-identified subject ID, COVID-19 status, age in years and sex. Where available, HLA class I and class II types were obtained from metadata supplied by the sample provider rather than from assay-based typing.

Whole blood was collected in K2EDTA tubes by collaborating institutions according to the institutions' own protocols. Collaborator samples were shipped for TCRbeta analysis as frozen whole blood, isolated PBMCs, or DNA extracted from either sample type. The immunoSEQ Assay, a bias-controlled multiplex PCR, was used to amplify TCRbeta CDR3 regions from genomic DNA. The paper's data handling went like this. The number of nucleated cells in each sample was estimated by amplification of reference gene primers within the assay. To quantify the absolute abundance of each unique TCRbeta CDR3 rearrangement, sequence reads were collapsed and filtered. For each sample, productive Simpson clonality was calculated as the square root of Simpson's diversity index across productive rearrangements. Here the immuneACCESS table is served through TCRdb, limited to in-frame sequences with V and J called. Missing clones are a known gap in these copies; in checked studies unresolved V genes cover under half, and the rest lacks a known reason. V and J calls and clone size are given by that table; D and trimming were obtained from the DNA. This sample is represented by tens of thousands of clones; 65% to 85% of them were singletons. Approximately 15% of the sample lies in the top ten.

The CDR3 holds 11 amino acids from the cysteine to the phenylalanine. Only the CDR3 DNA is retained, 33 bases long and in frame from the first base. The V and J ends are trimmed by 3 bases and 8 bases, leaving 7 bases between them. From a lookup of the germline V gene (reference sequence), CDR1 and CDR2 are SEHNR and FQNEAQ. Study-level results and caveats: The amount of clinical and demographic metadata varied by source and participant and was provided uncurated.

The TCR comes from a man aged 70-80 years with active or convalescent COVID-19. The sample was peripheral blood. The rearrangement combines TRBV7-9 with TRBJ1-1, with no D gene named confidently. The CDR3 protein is CASSLEGEAFF. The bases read TGTGCCAGCAGCTTGGAGGGCGAAGCTTTCTTT. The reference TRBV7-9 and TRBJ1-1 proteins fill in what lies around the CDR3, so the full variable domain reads DTGVSQNPRHKITKRGQNVTFRCDPISEHNRLYWYRQTLGQGPEFLTYFQNEAQLEKSRLLSDRFSAERPKGSFSTLEIQRTEQGDSAMYLCASSLEGEAFFGQGTRLTVV.